The subject of this entry is one TCR beta chain. Its antigen is undetermined. CDR1 is MGHRA, CDR2 YSYEKL, per germline. CDR3 length equals 11 residues. V lost 1 base and J lost 6, with 0 bases in between. The source of the sample is a study of cytomegalovirus exposure and HLA in healthy donors. Across the whole study: The use of the same platform for the 95 to 150 validation repertoires and the 550 to 850 first-cohort repertoires was reported by a later analysis. Study-level findings and limits: Rare sequences made up most TCRs, while some public TCRs were found in many donors. Reportedly, diagnosis of cytomegalovirus status by the classifier showed high specificity and sensitivity.

Measured with immunoSEQ multiplex PCR; TCRdb has only the in-frame clones, and not every one. This sample carries some 260,000 clones, roughly 87% of them seen once, and the ten largest clones take 2.5% to 3.5%. The rearrangement links TRBV4-1 to TRBJ2-2; D unclear. This clonotype originated in a woman aged 30 to 39 in good health and CMV-seronegative. The sample comprised PBMCs. CDR3 amino acids: CASSQAGELFF. The CDR3 region has the DNA TGCGCCAGCAGCCAAGCCGGGGAGCTGTTTTTT.